A selection of T cell receptor beta chains follows, all from one sample in a study of T cells in tuberculosis. The repertoire was sequenced with immunoSEQ multiplex PCR; TCRdb's copy has only in-frame clones and lacks some. In the table there are 25,000 to 30,000 clones, over 90% of which are singletons. The sequencing sample was made of PBMCs. Every receptor here comes from a donor aged 10 to 29 with latent tuberculosis or without tuberculosis infection. The CDR3 runs from the conserved cysteine through the conserved F or W. D genes are given only for firm matches. Size is stated for part of the rows, as once, few or many counts, or as a class when the clone is expanded.

V gene: TRBV6-6
D gene: TRBD1
J gene: TRBJ2-1
clone size: NA
CDR3 length: 16
CDR3 DNA: TGTGCCAGCAGTTACTCCAGGGGGCTCCGCGACAATGAGCAGTTCTTC
CDR3 protein: CASSYSRGLRDNEQFF

V gene: TRBV10-3
D gene: TRBD1
J gene: TRBJ1-2
clone size: NA
CDR3 length: 14
CDR3 DNA: TGTGCCATCAGTGGTATAGGGACAGGGTATGGCTACACCTTC
CDR3 protein: CAISGIGTGYGYTF

V gene: TRBV15
D gene: TRBD2
J gene: TRBJ2-3
clone size: NA
CDR3 length: 18
CDR3 DNA: TGTGCCACCAGCAGAGTGGGACTAGCGGGGGGCCCCACAGATACGCAGTATTTT
CDR3 protein: CATSRVGLAGGPTDTQYF

V gene: TRBV11-3
D gene: NA
J gene: TRBJ2-1
clone size: NA
CDR3 length: 14
CDR3 DNA: TGTGCCAGCAGCGGTCGAGGGTCCTACAATGAGCAGTTCTTC
CDR3 protein: CASSGRGSYNEQFF

V gene: TRBV19
D gene: NA
J gene: TRBJ2-2
clone size: NA
CDR3 length: 17
CDR3 DNA: TGTGCCAGCAAAGACCCCGGGGTAGGAAGGTCCGCCGGGGAGCTGTTTTTT
CDR3 protein: CASKDPGVGRSAGELFF

V gene: TRBV6-5
D gene: NA
J gene: TRBJ1-2
clone size: NA
CDR3 length: 14
CDR3 DNA: TGTGCCAGCAGTTACTCTCAGGGTGCCTATGGCTACACCTTC
CDR3 protein: CASSYSQGAYGYTF

V gene: TRBV2
D gene: TRBD2
J gene: TRBJ2-2
clone size: NA
CDR3 length: 17
CDR3 DNA: TGTGCCAGCAGTTCCACTCGACTAGCGCCGAACACCGGGGAGCTGTTTTTT
CDR3 protein: CASSSTRLAPNTGELFF

V gene: TRBV7-9
D gene: NA
J gene: TRBJ2-1
clone size: once
CDR3 length: 16
CDR3 DNA: TGTGCCAGCAGCCCAATCTCGGGTCAGACTTCCGATGAGCAGTTCTTC
CDR3 protein: CASSPISGQTSDEQFF

V gene: TRBV7-7
D gene: TRBD2
J gene: TRBJ2-3
clone size: NA
CDR3 length: 15
CDR3 DNA: TGTGCTAGCAGCTTAGGGCTAGCGGGCACAGATACGCAGTATTTT
CDR3 protein: CASSLGLAGTDTQYF

V gene: TRBV7-6
D gene: TRBD2
J gene: TRBJ2-1
clone size: NA
CDR3 length: 15
CDR3 DNA: TGTGCCAGCAGCTTAGCTAGCGGGGGGGCCGGTGAGCAGTTCTTC
CDR3 protein: CASSLASGGAGEQFF

V gene: TRBV19
D gene: TRBD2
J gene: TRBJ2-1
clone size: NA
CDR3 length: 15
CDR3 DNA: TGTGCCAGTAGAAAGACTAGCGGGAACTACAATGAGCAGTTCTTC
CDR3 protein: CASRKTSGNYNEQFF

V gene: TRBV7-9
D gene: TRBD1
J gene: TRBJ2-2
clone size: NA
CDR3 length: 14
CDR3 DNA: TGTGCCAGCAGCTTACAGGGGGCTACCGGGGAGCTGTTTTTT
CDR3 protein: CASSLQGATGELFF

V gene: TRBV28
D gene: NA
J gene: TRBJ1-1
clone size: NA
CDR3 length: 16
CDR3 DNA: TGTGCCAGCAGTTTCCAGGGTCGGTTAAGGAACACTGAAGCTTTCTTT
CDR3 protein: CASSFQGRLRNTEAFF